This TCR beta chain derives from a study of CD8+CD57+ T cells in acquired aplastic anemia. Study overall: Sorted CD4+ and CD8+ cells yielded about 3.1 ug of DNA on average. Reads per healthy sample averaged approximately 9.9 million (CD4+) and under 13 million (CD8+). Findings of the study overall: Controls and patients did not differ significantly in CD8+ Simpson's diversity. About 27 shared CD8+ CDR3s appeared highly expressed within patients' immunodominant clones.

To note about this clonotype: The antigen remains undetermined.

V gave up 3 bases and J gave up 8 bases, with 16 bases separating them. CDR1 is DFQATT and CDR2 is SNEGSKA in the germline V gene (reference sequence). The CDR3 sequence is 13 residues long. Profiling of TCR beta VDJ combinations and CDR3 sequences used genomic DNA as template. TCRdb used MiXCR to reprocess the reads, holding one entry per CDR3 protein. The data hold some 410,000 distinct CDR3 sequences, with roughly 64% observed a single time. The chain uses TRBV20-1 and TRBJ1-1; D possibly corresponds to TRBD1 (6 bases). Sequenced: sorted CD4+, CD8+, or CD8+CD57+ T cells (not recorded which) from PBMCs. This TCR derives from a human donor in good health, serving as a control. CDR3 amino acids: CSASRGDTEEAFF. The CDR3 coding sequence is TGCAGTGCTAGTAGGGGGGACACTGAAGAAGCTTTCTTT.